The 15 T cell receptor beta chains given below trace back to one sample, sequenced in a study of identifying expanded T cells in peripheral blood. Sequencing used immunoSEQ multiplex PCR; TCRdb keeps in-frame clones, though not all of them. The table shows 51,000 or so clones, with about 80% occurring only once. Sequencing was done on a sample of blood. Receptor source: a person aged 18 to 70 in good health.

The genes are TRBV10-2 and TRBJ2-1; 7 bases fit TRBD2. V dropped 3 bases and J dropped 9; count of bases not matched to a gene: 8. CDR1 WSHSY and CDR2 SAAADI come from the germline V gene. This CDR3 is built from 14 residues. The CDR3 DNA reads TGCGCCAGCAGTGAAACTAGCGCTTCGGTTGAGCAGTTCTTC. It yields the protein CASSETSASVEQFF.

This chain uses TRBV29-1 with TRBJ1-2; D remains ambiguous. The germline V gene has CDR1 SQVTM and CDR2 ANQGSEA. Trimming cost V 5 bases and J 6 bases, with 13 bases left between them. The CDR3 sequence is 12 residues long. CDR3 amino acids: CSVPFNDHGYTF. DNA of the CDR3: TGCAGCGTTCCCTTTAATGACCATGGCTACACCTTC.

The rearrangement joins TRBV5-1 to TRBJ2-2, with D tentatively TRBD2 (5 bases). V was cut by 0 bases and J by 4 bases, with 7 bases left in between. The CDR3 consists of 14 residues. Germline V gene data show CDR1 as SGHRS and CDR2 as YFSETQ. For the CDR3, the DNA is TGCGCCAGCAGCTTGGCGGGGAGCACCGGGGAGCTGTTTTTT. Its translation is CASSLAGSTGELFF.

The CDR3 protein is CASSPKVGSYNEQFF. Here the CDR3 DNA reads TGCGCCAGCAGCCCAAAGGTTGGCAGCTACAATGAGCAGTTCTTC. This sequence joins TRBV4-3 and TRBJ2-1; no clear D. Germline loops: CDR1 LGHNA, CDR2 YSLEER. This CDR3 has 15 residues. With 4 bases removed from V and 3 bases from J, the gap between germline ends came to 13 bases.

J is TRBJ1-1 and V is TRBV14, with D hard to call. Germline CDR1 reads SGHDN; CDR2 reads FVKESK. The length of the CDR3 is 11 residues. With 2 bases removed from V and 6 bases from J, the gap between germline ends came to 4 bases. CDR3: CASSQNSEAFF. As DNA, the CDR3 is TGTGCCAGCAGCCAAAACTCTGAAGCTTTCTTT.

V and J are TRBV19 and TRBJ1-1; D not resolved. The CDR3 has 14 residues. Per germline, CDR1 LNHDA and CDR2 SQIVND (reference sequence). With 3 bases removed from V and 1 base from J, the gap between germline ends came to 9 bases. CDR3 bases: TGTGCCAGTAGTATTACAAACGAGAACACTGAAGCTTTCTTT. Encoded protein: CASSITNENTEAFF.

The CDR3 DNA reads as TGTGCCAGCAGTTGGGCTTACTACGAGCAGTACGTC. Amino acid sequence: CASSWAYYEQYV. The rearrangement joins TRBV6-5 to TRBJ2-7; unclear D gene. The CDR3 loop spans 12 amino acids. Trimming pared 4 bases from V and 3 bases from J, leaving 7 bases between. Per germline, CDR1 MNHEY and CDR2 SVGAGI.

The chain carries TRBV30 and TRBJ1-2; D perhaps matches TRBD1 (5 bases). This CDR3 has 16 residues. V was pared by 0 bases and J by 0 bases, with 14 bases between. Looked up from germline, CDR1 is GTSNPN and CDR2 is SVGIG (reference sequence). Written as DNA, the CDR3 is TGTGCCTGGAGTGTACTCGGGGGTCTCACTAACTATGGCTACACCTTC. Amino acids: CAWSVLGGLTNYGYTF.

V gene TRBV6-5 combines with J gene TRBJ2-5; D not certain. This CDR3 comprises 13 residues. Per the germline V gene, CDR1 is MNHEY and CDR2 is SVGAGI. V dropped 6 bases and J dropped 0 bases, with 8 bases sitting between them. CDR3 sequence reads: CASRRPNQETQYF. CDR3 DNA: TGTGCCAGCAGGAGGCCCAACCAAGAGACCCAGTACTTC.

The V call is TRBV27, the J call TRBJ1-3; tentatively, D is TRBD1 (6 bases). Germline loops: CDR1 MNHEY, CDR2 SMNVEV (reference sequence). The CDR3 is made up of 18 amino acids. V was pared by 4 bases and J by 0 bases, with 19 bases between. In nucleotides, the CDR3 is TGTGCCAGCAGTTACCACAGGGAACCCCAGAGCTCTGGAAACACCATATATTTT. It yields the protein CASSYHREPQSSGNTIYF.

The rearrangement joins TRBV4-3 to TRBJ1-2; D is perhaps TRBD1 (6 bases). The germline V gene encodes CDR1 LGHNA and CDR2 YSLEER. V lost 1 base, J lost 5 bases, and 20 bases lay in between. The CDR3 spans 17 residues. The CDR3, as DNA: TGCGCCAGCAGCCAAGCCCTTAGTACAGGGCGAAGTTATGGCTACACCTTC. Its translation is CASSQALSTGRSYGYTF.

This clone appeared once. The chain carries TRBV25-1 and TRBJ2-1; D is perhaps TRBD2 (7 bases). Germline V gene sequence: CDR1 MGHDK, CDR2 SYGVNS. V gave up 8 bases and J gave up 8 bases, with 22 bases separating them. CDR3 length equals 15 residues. As DNA, the CDR3 is TGTGCCAGCTTGGGGGGGGGCGCCTACCCCGATGAGCAGTTCTTC. Amino acids: CASLGGGAYPDEQFF. Full variable domain (outside the CDR3, taken from reference TRBV25-1 and TRBJ2-1): EADIYQTPRYLVIGTGKKITLECSQTMGHDKMYWYQQDPGMELHLIHYSYGVNSTEKGDLSSESTVSRIRTEHFPLTLESARPSHTSQYLCASLGGGAYPDEQFFGPGTRLTVL.

The chain combines TRBV30 with TRBJ2-5, with D perhaps given as TRBD1 or TRBD2 (5 bases each). Germline V lookup: CDR1 GTSNPN, CDR2 SVGIG (reference sequence). The CDR3 extends over 14 amino acids. The ends were cut back, 5 bases at V and 1 base at J, with 14 bases in the middle. The CDR3 DNA is TGTGCCTGGGCCTGGGGACGGGCCCAAGAGACCCAGTACTTC. Its protein product is CAWAWGRAQETQYF.

The rearrangement joins TRBV18 to TRBJ1-5, with D unclear. V was shortened by 5 bases and J by 0 bases, with 14 bases between the two germline ends. This CDR3 is built from 16 residues. Per the germline V gene, CDR1 is KGHSH and CDR2 is LQKENI. CDR3 in amino acids: CASSAGSLYSNQPQHF. The CDR3 DNA reads as TGTGCCAGCTCAGCCGGGAGCCTTTATAGCAATCAGCCCCAGCATTTT.

This rearrangement joins TRBV5-5 to TRBJ1-2; D unresolved. This CDR3 is 14 amino acids long. Germline loops: CDR1 SGHKS, CDR2 YYEKEE (reference sequence). The V and J ends lost 0 bases and 0 bases respectively, with 6 bases between them. CDR3 nucleotides: TGTGCCAGCAGCTTGGAGAGGGCTAACTATGGCTACACCTTC. Translated: CASSLERANYGYTF.